These 16 T cell receptor beta chains originate from one sample sequenced in a study of blood T cell repertoires in COVID-19. TCRdb's table, derived via immunoSEQ multiplex PCR, lists solely in-frame clones and lacks some. The sample lists about 300,000 clones, roughly 91% occurring once. Sequencing input: PBMCs or T cells enriched from blood (not recorded which). These receptors all come from a woman in her forties or fifties who had been exposed to COVID-19.

CDR3 sequence (DNA): TGTGCCAGCAGTGAAATGGGACTCTATGGCTACACCTTC. It specifies CASSEMGLYGYTF. The chain recombines TRBV2 with TRBJ1-2, with a tentative D call TRBD1 (5 bases). Germline V gene data show CDR1 as SNHLY and CDR2 as FYNNEI. V was shortened by 2 bases and J by 4 bases, with 8 bases between the two germline ends. CDR3 length: 13 amino acids.

This chain links TRBV6-5 with TRBJ1-6; 8 bases map to TRBD1. The germline V gene encodes CDR1 MNHEY and CDR2 SVGAGI. The CDR3 runs to 14 residues. The ends lost 7 bases at V and 7 bases at J; junction bases unmatched: 6. The CDR3 nucleotides are TGTGCCAGCACGCGGACAGGGTTCAATTCACCCCTCCACTTT. As protein: CASTRTGFNSPLHF.

This rearrangement joins TRBV19 to TRBJ1-6, with D possibly being TRBD1 (5 bases). This CDR3 comprises 15 residues. Germline V gene data show CDR1 as LNHDA and CDR2 as SQIVND (reference sequence). The V end lost 6 bases, the J end lost 7 bases, and 16 bases lay between the germline ends. CDR3 nucleotide sequence: TGTGCCAGTAGCATGGGGGGTCCCACCAATTCACCCCTCCACTTT. This codes for CASSMGGPTNSPLHF. Using reference TRBV19 and TRBJ1-6 for the parts outside the CDR3, the full variable domain is DGGITQSPKYLFRKEGQNVTLSCEQNLNHDAMYWYRQDPGQGLRLIYYSQIVNDFQKGDIAEGYSVSREKKESFPLTVTSAQKNPTAFYLCASSMGGPTNSPLHFGNGTRLTVT.

This sequence joins TRBV6-6 and TRBJ2-5; perhaps TRBD2 as D (5 bases). Trimming took off 5 bases at V and 5 bases at J, with 15 bases between the two ends. CDR1 is MNHNY, CDR2 SVGAGI, per germline (reference sequence). CDR3 length: 14 amino acids. The CDR3 nucleotides read TGTGCCAGCAGTCCGGACGGGGTAGGGGAGACCCAGTACTTC. As protein: CASSPDGVGETQYF.

The chain uses TRBV7-2 and TRBJ2-1, with 9 nucleotides matching TRBD2. V was pared by 6 bases and J by 7 bases, with 4 bases of the junction left unmatched. The CDR3 is 13 amino acids. Germline lookup yields CDR1 SGHTA and CDR2 FQGNSA. The CDR3 DNA reads TGTGCCAGCAGGCGGGGGGGCGGGAATGAGCAGTTCTTC. Residues: CASRRGGGNEQFF.

In DNA form, the CDR3 reads TGTGCCAGCAGCCTGACAGGTACCAACTATGGCTACACCTTC. Translating gives CASSLTGTNYGYTF. The chain is built from TRBV9 and TRBJ1-2; D possibly corresponds to TRBD1 (6 bases). V was clipped by 4 bases and J by 2 bases, with 12 bases between them. The germline V gene has CDR1 SGDLS and CDR2 YYNGEE. This CDR3 contains 14 residues.

CDR3 amino acids: CASSPGTSGTTGTDTQYF. The CDR3 DNA sequence: TGTGCCAGTTCGCCGGGGACTAGCGGGACAACAGGCACAGATACGCAGTATTTT. V is TRBV5-3 and J is TRBJ2-3, with 13 bases matching TRBD2. TRBV5-3 belongs to the ORF category, with a function that is uncertain. V dropped 8 bases and J dropped 1; count of bases not matched to a gene: 13. The CDR3 length is 18 residues.

The rearrangement links TRBV7-9 to TRBJ1-2; D is perhaps TRBD1 (5 bases). V lost 5 bases, J lost 2 bases, and 15 bases lay in between. CDR1 and CDR2 from the germline V gene are SEHNR and FQNEAQ (reference sequence). This CDR3 comprises 15 residues. The CDR3 spells CASSPGSGDNYGYTF. The CDR3 DNA reads as TGTGCCAGCAGCCCGGGGTCGGGGGACAACTATGGCTACACCTTC.

The rearrangement joins TRBV4-1 to TRBJ2-7; 7 bases are a match to TRBD2. The CDR3 is 16 amino acids. Germline-derived CDR1 and CDR2 are MGHRA and YSYEKL. V lost 1 base, J lost 0 bases, and 6 bases stayed unmatched. The CDR3 loop is CASSQAYSGHSYEQYF. CDR3 nucleotide sequence: TGCGCCAGCAGCCAAGCCTATAGCGGGCACTCCTACGAGCAGTACTTC.

Only one count was recorded for this clone. The chain combines TRBV27 with TRBJ1-5; 11 nucleotides line up with TRBD1. Per the germline V gene, CDR1 is MNHEY and CDR2 is SMNVEV (reference sequence). Unmatched junction bases numbered 4, after V lost 4 bases and J lost 5 bases. The CDR3 spans 15 residues. CDR3 protein: CASSWGTGGDQPQHF. The CDR3 nucleotides are TGTGCCAGCAGTTGGGGGACAGGGGGGGATCAGCCCCAGCATTTT.

This chain links TRBV5-1 with TRBJ2-7; TRBD1 is a possible D gene (6 bases). CDR1 SGHRS and CDR2 YFSETQ come from the germline V gene. Trimming stripped 2 bases from V and 0 bases from J, with 9 bases between. The CDR3 contains 14 residues. CDR3 loop: CASSFSGDSYEQYF. CDR3 sequence (DNA): TGCGCCAGCAGCTTTTCAGGGGACTCCTACGAGCAGTACTTC.

The table lists this clone with a few counts. The chain couples TRBV1 to TRBJ1-6; the DNA was not used to check the table's D call, TRBD1. TRBV1 is given as a pseudogene. The CDR3 runs to 21 residues. The CDR3 sequence: CTSSQVSGGQARSSYNSPLHF. CDR3 DNA: TGCACCAGCAGCCAAGTGAGTGGGGGACAGGCCCGTAGCTCCTATAATTCACCCCTCCACTTT.

The chain couples TRBV30 to TRBJ1-1, with D possibly being TRBD1 (5 bases). V was pared by 0 bases and J by 8 bases, with 10 bases between. CDR3 length equals 12 residues. Germline V gene data show CDR1 as GTSNPN and CDR2 as SVGIG (reference sequence). CDR3 sequence: CAWSVHGAEAFF. DNA for the CDR3: TGTGCCTGGAGTGTACATGGGGCCGAAGCTTTCTTT. Supplemented by reference TRBV30 and TRBJ1-1, the full variable domain reads SQTIHQWPATLVQPVGSPLSLECTVEGTSNPNLYWYRQAAGRGLQLLFYSVGIGQISSEVPQNLSASRPQDRQFILSSKKLLLSDSGFYLCAWSVHGAEAFFGQGTRLTVV.

This sequence joins TRBV27 and TRBJ1-2; 8 bases map to TRBD1. The CDR3 sequence is 15 residues long. With 6 bases clipped from V and 1 base from J, the junction kept 7 bases outside the gene matches. Per the germline V gene, CDR1 is MNHEY and CDR2 is SMNVEV (reference sequence). The CDR3 sequence is CASRRTGINNYGYTF. CDR3 nucleotide sequence: TGTGCCAGCAGAAGGACAGGGATAAATAACTATGGCTACACCTTC.

The chain joins TRBV11-1 to TRBJ1-2; D possibly corresponds to TRBD1 (6 bases). CDR3 length: 14 amino acids. Trimming pared 5 bases from V and 7 bases from J, leaving 17 bases between. Germline CDR1 and CDR2: SGHAT and FQDESV (reference sequence). The CDR3, as DNA: TGTGCCAGCAGCCGGACAGAACTTTGGGGTGGCTACACCTTC. Residues: CASSRTELWGGYTF.

The chain couples TRBV19 to TRBJ2-7; 7 bases agree with TRBD2. V lost 5 bases and J lost 2; bases outside the gene matches: 9. This CDR3 comprises 15 residues. Per germline, CDR1 LNHDA and CDR2 SQIVND (reference sequence). The CDR3 sequence is CASSPSERGTYEQYF. The CDR3 bases are TGTGCCAGTAGTCCCTCGGAGCGGGGAACCTACGAGCAGTACTTC.